The entry below gives a single T cell receptor (beta chain) sequence along with its context. This entry is derived from a study of T-cell memory formation after mild COVID-19. Study-wide context: TCR clusters were mostly donor specific.

TCRdb independently ran MiXCR on the 5' RACE reads; one entry per CDR3 protein. Of almost 550,000 distinct CDR3 sequences in the sample, just over 20% were seen once. The CDR3 covers 20 residues. With 10 bases clipped from V and 3 bases from J, the junction kept 24 bases outside the gene matches. This receptor was taken from an adult woman who had mild COVID-19 (a few samples of this study predate the infection). Cell type and time point are not known. Material for sequencing was PBMCs or a T cell subset sorted from them (not recorded which). The chain recombines TRBV23-1 with TRBJ2-4; 10 bases are shared with TRBD2. TRBV23-1 is assigned to the ORF class and has an uncertain function. CDR3 in DNA: TGCGCCACCAACCACCACCCGGCGAGCGGGAGGGTGCTCGGCAAAAACATTCAGTACTTC. It encodes CATNHHPASGRVLGKNIQYF.